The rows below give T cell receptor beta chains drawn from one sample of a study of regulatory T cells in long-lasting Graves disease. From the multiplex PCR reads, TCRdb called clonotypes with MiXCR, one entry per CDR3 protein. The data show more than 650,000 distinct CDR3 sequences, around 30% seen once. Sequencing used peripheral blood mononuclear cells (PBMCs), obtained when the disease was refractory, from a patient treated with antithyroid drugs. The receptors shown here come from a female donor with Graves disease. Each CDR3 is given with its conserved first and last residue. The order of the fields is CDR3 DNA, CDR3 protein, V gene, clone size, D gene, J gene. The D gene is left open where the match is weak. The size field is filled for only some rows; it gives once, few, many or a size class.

cdr3_nt: TGCGCCAGCACACGGACTAGCGGGAAAGCGGAGCTGTTTTTT
cdr3_aa: CASTRTSGKAELFF
v_call: TRBV10-2
clone_size: -
d_call: TRBD2
j_call: TRBJ2-2

cdr3_nt: TGCAGCGTTGCCGAAGGGAATCAGCCCCAGCATTTT
cdr3_aa: CSVAEGNQPQHF
v_call: TRBV29-1
clone_size: -
d_call: -
j_call: TRBJ1-5

cdr3_nt: TGTGCCAGCAGCACGACTAGCGGCCCCTACGAGCAGTACTTC
cdr3_aa: CASSTTSGPYEQYF
v_call: TRBV11-1
clone_size: -
d_call: TRBD2
j_call: TRBJ2-7

cdr3_nt: TGTGCCAGCAGCCTACGTGGATTGCAAGAGACCCAGTACTTC
cdr3_aa: CASSLRGLQETQYF
v_call: TRBV13
clone_size: many
d_call: -
j_call: TRBJ2-5

cdr3_nt: TGTGCCAGCAGCTTATATGGATATGGTGAAGCTTTCTTT
cdr3_aa: CASSLYGYGEAFF
v_call: TRBV7-2
clone_size: -
d_call: -
j_call: TRBJ1-1

cdr3_nt: TGTGCCAGCAGTTCTAGGACAGGGCCGCGGACTGAAGCTTTCTTT
cdr3_aa: CASSSRTGPRTEAFF
v_call: TRBV12-3/TRBV12-4
clone_size: many
d_call: TRBD1
j_call: TRBJ1-1

cdr3_nt: TGTGCCAGCAGTGAAGGGGGCGCCAGCTCCTACGAGCAGTACTTC
cdr3_aa: CASSEGGASSYEQYF
v_call: TRBV2
clone_size: many
d_call: -
j_call: TRBJ2-7

cdr3_nt: TGTGCCAGCAGTGGTCAGCTAAATGAAAAACTGTTTTTT
cdr3_aa: CASSGQLNEKLFF
v_call: TRBV2
clone_size: many
d_call: -
j_call: TRBJ1-4

cdr3_nt: TGTGCCAGCAGCCAAGAAACTATGGGTGAGGAGACCCAGTACTTC
cdr3_aa: CASSQETMGEETQYF
v_call: TRBV4-2
clone_size: few
d_call: -
j_call: TRBJ2-5

cdr3_nt: TGTGCCAGCAGTTTATTTGTTAGGGGGGGGGAGACCCAGTACTTC
cdr3_aa: CASSLFVRGGETQYF
v_call: TRBV12-3/TRBV12-4
clone_size: -
d_call: -
j_call: TRBJ2-5

cdr3_nt: TGTGCCAGCAGTGAGTCTCTAGCGGGAGACTACAAGCAGTACTTC
cdr3_aa: CASSESLAGDYKQYF
v_call: TRBV3-1
clone_size: once
d_call: TRBD2
j_call: TRBJ2-7

cdr3_nt: TGTGCCAGCAGTCCAAACTTGGACAGGGCAGGAGGCTACACCTTC
cdr3_aa: CASSPNLDRAGGYTF
v_call: TRBV27
clone_size: few
d_call: TRBD1
j_call: TRBJ1-2

cdr3_nt: TGTGCCAGCACCCAAGCCTCTATAGGCGCTGAAGCTTTCTTT
cdr3_aa: CASTQASIGAEAFF
v_call: TRBV6-1
clone_size: -
d_call: -
j_call: TRBJ1-1

cdr3_nt: TGTGCCTGGGCCTGGGGTGTGGGGTACGAGCAGTACTTC
cdr3_aa: CAWAWGVGYEQYF
v_call: TRBV30
clone_size: -
d_call: -
j_call: TRBJ2-7

cdr3_nt: TGTGCCAGCAACGGACAGACCCCGAACGACTATGGCTACACCTTC
cdr3_aa: CASNGQTPNDYGYTF
v_call: TRBV28
clone_size: many
d_call: -
j_call: TRBJ1-2

cdr3_nt: TGTGCCAGCAGTGCTGGACAGGTGACTAACTATGGCTACACCTTC
cdr3_aa: CASSAGQVTNYGYTF
v_call: TRBV12-3/TRBV12-4
clone_size: many
d_call: TRBD1
j_call: TRBJ1-2

cdr3_nt: TGTGCCAGCAGTTTTCTATCTTCAGGAGAAGCTTTCTTT
cdr3_aa: CASSFLSSGEAFF
v_call: TRBV27
clone_size: few
d_call: -
j_call: TRBJ1-1

cdr3_nt: TGCAGCGTTGAACAGGGGGACGAGCAGTACTTC
cdr3_aa: CSVEQGDEQYF
v_call: TRBV29-1
clone_size: few
d_call: TRBD1
j_call: TRBJ2-7

cdr3_nt: TGTGCCAGCAGTTACCCGGACTATGGCTACACCTTC
cdr3_aa: CASSYPDYGYTF
v_call: TRBV12-3/TRBV12-4
clone_size: many
d_call: -
j_call: TRBJ1-2

cdr3_nt: TGTGCCAGCAGTGAGGCAGTAGGGAAGAACACTGAAGCTTTCTTT
cdr3_aa: CASSEAVGKNTEAFF
v_call: TRBV6-1
clone_size: -
d_call: -
j_call: TRBJ1-1

cdr3_nt: TGTGCCAGCAGCTTAGTGGCGGAGAACACCGGGGAGCTGTTTTTT
cdr3_aa: CASSLVAENTGELFF
v_call: TRBV7-3
clone_size: few
d_call: -
j_call: TRBJ2-2

cdr3_nt: TGCAGCGTTCTGAACGGGCCTAAGGCTGTCTACACCTTC
cdr3_aa: CSVLNGPKAVYTF
v_call: TRBV29-1
clone_size: few
d_call: -
j_call: TRBJ1-2

cdr3_nt: TGCAGTGCCCTGGAAAAGAACACTGAAGCTTTCTTT
cdr3_aa: CSALEKNTEAFF
v_call: TRBV20-1
clone_size: few
d_call: -
j_call: TRBJ1-1

cdr3_nt: TGTGCCAGCAATGCGTGGGGGCGGGGGGTTCAAGAGACCCAGTACTTC
cdr3_aa: CASNAWGRGVQETQYF
v_call: TRBV27
clone_size: few
d_call: TRBD2
j_call: TRBJ2-5

cdr3_nt: TGTGCCAGCTTACCCCTCGAGAAGAACACTGAAGCTTTCTTT
cdr3_aa: CASLPLEKNTEAFF
v_call: TRBV6-1
clone_size: once
d_call: -
j_call: TRBJ1-1

cdr3_nt: TGTGCCAGCAGACGGGCTTCAGAGGGTACTGAAGCTTTCTTT
cdr3_aa: CASRRASEGTEAFF
v_call: TRBV6-1
clone_size: few
d_call: -
j_call: TRBJ1-1

cdr3_nt: TGTGCCAGCAGCTCTAGTCGCGGCGCCGGTAGAGGAGAGACCCAGTACTTC
cdr3_aa: CASSSSRGAGRGETQYF
v_call: TRBV7-2
clone_size: few
d_call: -
j_call: TRBJ2-5

cdr3_nt: TGTGCCAGCAGCGAGGGGGAGATGAACACTGAAGCTTTCTTT
cdr3_aa: CASSEGEMNTEAFF
v_call: TRBV9
clone_size: -
d_call: -
j_call: TRBJ1-1

cdr3_nt: TGCAGCGGACAGGGGACTAACTATGGCTACACCTTC
cdr3_aa: CSGQGTNYGYTF
v_call: TRBV29-1
clone_size: many
d_call: TRBD1
j_call: TRBJ1-2

cdr3_nt: TGTGCCATCAGTGAGTCTGAGGGGCTTGAGACCCAGTACTTC
cdr3_aa: CAISESEGLETQYF
v_call: TRBV10-3
clone_size: few
d_call: -
j_call: TRBJ2-5

cdr3_nt: TGTGCCAGTGTTGTCGGCACTGAAGCTTTCTTT
cdr3_aa: CASVVGTEAFF
v_call: TRBV2
clone_size: many
d_call: -
j_call: TRBJ1-1

cdr3_nt: TGTGCCTGGATGCCCCGGGACAGGGGAGGTTACGAGCAGTACTTC
cdr3_aa: CAWMPRDRGGYEQYF
v_call: TRBV30
clone_size: once
d_call: TRBD1
j_call: TRBJ2-7

cdr3_nt: TGTGCCAGCAGTGTGGACAGGATCTATGGCTACACCTTC
cdr3_aa: CASSVDRIYGYTF
v_call: TRBV27
clone_size: few
d_call: TRBD1
j_call: TRBJ1-2

cdr3_nt: TGTGCCAGTAGTCCGCGGGAAGGGGGATCGAATTCACCCCTCCACTTT
cdr3_aa: CASSPREGGSNSPLHF
v_call: TRBV19
clone_size: -
d_call: -
j_call: TRBJ1-6

cdr3_nt: TGCGCCAGCAGCCCCCTCCTTAGCGGGACCAAAGAGACCCAGTACTTC
cdr3_aa: CASSPLLSGTKETQYF
v_call: TRBV4-1
clone_size: few
d_call: TRBD2
j_call: TRBJ2-5

cdr3_nt: TGTGCCAGCAGCCCCTCAACAGGGACTGGAAACACCATATATTTT
cdr3_aa: CASSPSTGTGNTIYF
v_call: TRBV7-9
clone_size: -
d_call: -
j_call: TRBJ1-3

cdr3_nt: TGTGCCATCAGTGAGTCGGGGGGCCCCATGAACACTGAAGCTTTCTTT
cdr3_aa: CAISESGGPMNTEAFF
v_call: TRBV10-3
clone_size: -
d_call: -
j_call: TRBJ1-1

cdr3_nt: TGTGCCAGCAGCTCTATTAGGTCCAACCAGCCCCAGCATTTT
cdr3_aa: CASSSIRSNQPQHF
v_call: TRBV7-2
clone_size: -
d_call: -
j_call: TRBJ1-5

cdr3_nt: TGTGCCAGCAGCTTAACTGACAGCTCGTATGGCTACACCTTC
cdr3_aa: CASSLTDSSYGYTF
v_call: TRBV7-3
clone_size: few
d_call: -
j_call: TRBJ1-2

cdr3_nt: TGTGCCAGCAGTGCCCTATCAGGGTTTGGGGCCAACGTCCTGACTTTC
cdr3_aa: CASSALSGFGANVLTF
v_call: TRBV27
clone_size: -
d_call: -
j_call: TRBJ2-6

cdr3_nt: TGCAGTGCTAGGATAGGACAGGGAAGGACCATATATTTT
cdr3_aa: CSARIGQGRTIYF
v_call: TRBV20-1
clone_size: many
d_call: TRBD1
j_call: TRBJ1-3

cdr3_nt: TGTGCCAGCAGCCAAGATCCGGGGGGTAGGAACACTGAAGCTTTCTTT
cdr3_aa: CASSQDPGGRNTEAFF
v_call: TRBV4-2
clone_size: -
d_call: -
j_call: TRBJ1-1